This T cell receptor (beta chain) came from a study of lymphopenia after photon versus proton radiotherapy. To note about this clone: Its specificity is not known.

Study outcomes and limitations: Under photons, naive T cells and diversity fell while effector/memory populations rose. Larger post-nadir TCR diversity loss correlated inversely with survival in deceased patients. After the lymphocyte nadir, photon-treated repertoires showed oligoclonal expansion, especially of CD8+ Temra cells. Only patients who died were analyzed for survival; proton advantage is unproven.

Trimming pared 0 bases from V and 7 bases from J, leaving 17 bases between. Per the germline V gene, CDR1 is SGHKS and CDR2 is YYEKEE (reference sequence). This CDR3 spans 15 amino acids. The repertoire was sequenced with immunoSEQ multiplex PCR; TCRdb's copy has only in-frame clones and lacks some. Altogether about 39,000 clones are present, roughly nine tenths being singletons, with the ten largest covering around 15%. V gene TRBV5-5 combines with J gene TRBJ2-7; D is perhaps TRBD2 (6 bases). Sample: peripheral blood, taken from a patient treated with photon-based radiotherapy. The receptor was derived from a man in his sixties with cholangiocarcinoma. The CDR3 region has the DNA TGTGCCAGCAGCTTGGGTTTTGGGGGAGGTGAGGAGCAGTACTTC. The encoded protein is CASSLGFGGGEEQYF.